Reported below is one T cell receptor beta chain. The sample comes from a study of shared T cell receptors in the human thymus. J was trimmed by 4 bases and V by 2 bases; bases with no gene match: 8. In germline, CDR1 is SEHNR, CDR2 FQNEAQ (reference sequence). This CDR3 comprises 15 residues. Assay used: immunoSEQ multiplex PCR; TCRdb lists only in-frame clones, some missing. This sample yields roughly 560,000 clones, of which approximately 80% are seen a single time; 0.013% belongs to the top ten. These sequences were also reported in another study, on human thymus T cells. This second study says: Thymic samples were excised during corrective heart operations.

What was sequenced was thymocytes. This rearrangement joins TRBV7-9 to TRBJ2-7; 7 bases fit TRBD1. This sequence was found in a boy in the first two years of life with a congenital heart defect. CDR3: CASSLPTGKSYEQYF. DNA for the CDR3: TGTGCCAGCAGCTTACCGACAGGGAAAAGTTACGAGCAGTACTTC.